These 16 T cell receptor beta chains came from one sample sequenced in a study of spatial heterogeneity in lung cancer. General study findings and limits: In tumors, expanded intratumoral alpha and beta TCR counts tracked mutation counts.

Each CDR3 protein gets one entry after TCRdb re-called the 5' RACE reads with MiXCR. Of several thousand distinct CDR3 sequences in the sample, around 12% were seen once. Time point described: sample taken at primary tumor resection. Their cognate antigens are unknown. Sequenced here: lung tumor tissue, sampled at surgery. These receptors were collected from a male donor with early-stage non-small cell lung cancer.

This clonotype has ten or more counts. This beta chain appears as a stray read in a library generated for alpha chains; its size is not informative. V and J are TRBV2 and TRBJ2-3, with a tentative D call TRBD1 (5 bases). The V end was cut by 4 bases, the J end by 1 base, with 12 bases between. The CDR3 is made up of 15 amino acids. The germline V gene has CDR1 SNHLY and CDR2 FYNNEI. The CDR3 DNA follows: TGTGCCAGCAGTGTGGGCTGGGGCGGCACAGATACGCAGTATTTT. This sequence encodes CASSVGWGGTDTQYF.

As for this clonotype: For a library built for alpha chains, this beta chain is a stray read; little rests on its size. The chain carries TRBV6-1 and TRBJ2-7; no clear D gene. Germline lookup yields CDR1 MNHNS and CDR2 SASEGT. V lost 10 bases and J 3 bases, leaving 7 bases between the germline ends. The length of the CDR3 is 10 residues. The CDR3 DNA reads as TGTGCCACCGCTAACTACGAGCAGTACTTC. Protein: CATANYEQYF.

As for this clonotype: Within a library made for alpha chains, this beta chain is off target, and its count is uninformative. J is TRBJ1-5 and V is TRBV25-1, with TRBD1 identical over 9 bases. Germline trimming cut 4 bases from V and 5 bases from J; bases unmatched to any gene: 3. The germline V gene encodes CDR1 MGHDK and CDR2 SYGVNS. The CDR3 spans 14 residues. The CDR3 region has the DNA TGTGCCAGCAGTGTCGGGGACAGGGATCAGCCCCAGCATTTT. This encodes CASSVGDRDQPQHF.

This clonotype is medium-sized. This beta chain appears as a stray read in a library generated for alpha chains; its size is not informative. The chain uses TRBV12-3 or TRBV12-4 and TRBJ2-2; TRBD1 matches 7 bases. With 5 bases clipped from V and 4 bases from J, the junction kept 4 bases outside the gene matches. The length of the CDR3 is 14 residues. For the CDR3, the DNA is TGTGCCAGCAGTCCTTGGGACAGCACCGGGGAGCTGTTTTTT. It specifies CASSPWDSTGELFF.

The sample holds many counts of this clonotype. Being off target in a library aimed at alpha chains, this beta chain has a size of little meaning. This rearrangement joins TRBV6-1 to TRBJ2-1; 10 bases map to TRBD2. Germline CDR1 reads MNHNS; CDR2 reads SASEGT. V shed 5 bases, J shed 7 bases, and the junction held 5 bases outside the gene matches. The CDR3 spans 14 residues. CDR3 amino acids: CASSSSGSRNEQFF. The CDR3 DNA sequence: TGTGCCAGCAGTTCTAGCGGGAGTAGGAATGAGCAGTTCTTC.

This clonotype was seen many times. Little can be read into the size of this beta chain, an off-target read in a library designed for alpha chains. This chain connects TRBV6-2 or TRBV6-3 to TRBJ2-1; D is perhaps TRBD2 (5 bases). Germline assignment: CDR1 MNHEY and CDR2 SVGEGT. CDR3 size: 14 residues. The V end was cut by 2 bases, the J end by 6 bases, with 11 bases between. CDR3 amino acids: CASSYQRGSNEQFF. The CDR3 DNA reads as TGTGCCAGCAGTTACCAGCGAGGGAGCAATGAGCAGTTCTTC.

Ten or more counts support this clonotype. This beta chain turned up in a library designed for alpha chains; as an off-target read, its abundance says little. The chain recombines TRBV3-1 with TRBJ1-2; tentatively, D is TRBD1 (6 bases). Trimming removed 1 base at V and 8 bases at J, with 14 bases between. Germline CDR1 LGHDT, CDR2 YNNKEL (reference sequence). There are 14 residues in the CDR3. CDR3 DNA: TGTGCCAGCAGCCAAGGGGCAGGGGATTGGGGCTACACCTTC. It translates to CASSQGAGDWGYTF.

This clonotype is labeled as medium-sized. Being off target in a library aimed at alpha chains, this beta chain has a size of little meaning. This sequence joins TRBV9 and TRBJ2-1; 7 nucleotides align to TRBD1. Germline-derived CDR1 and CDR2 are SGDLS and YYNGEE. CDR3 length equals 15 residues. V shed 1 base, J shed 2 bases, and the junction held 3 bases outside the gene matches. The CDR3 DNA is TGTGCCAGCAGCGTACAGGACAGGACCTACAATGAGCAGTTCTTC. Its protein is CASSVQDRTYNEQFF.

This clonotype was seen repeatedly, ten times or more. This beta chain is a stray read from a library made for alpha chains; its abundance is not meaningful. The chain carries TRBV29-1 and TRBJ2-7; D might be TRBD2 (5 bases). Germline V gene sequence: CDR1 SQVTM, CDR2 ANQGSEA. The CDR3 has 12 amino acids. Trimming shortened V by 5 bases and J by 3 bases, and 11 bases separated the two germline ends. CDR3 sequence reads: CSVTDGGYEQYF. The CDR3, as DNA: TGCAGCGTTACCGACGGAGGCTACGAGCAGTACTTC.

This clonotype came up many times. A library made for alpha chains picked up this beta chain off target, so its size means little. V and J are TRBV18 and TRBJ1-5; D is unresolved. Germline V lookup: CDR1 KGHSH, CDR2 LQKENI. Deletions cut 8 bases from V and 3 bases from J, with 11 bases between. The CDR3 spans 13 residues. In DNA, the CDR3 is TGTGCCAGCCGGATGGGTCCCAATCAGCCCCAGCATTTT. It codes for CASRMGPNQPQHF.

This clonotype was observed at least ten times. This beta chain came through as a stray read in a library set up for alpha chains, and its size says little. The CDR3 bases are TGCGCCAGCAGGGCGGGGACAGGGTCTCTATACACTGAAGCTTTCTTT. This translates into CASRAGTGSLYTEAFF. This chain links TRBV5-1 with TRBJ1-1, with 9 bases lining up with TRBD1. This CDR3 region has 16 residues. V dropped 5 bases and J dropped 3; count of bases not matched to a gene: 11. The germline V gene has CDR1 SGHRS and CDR2 YFSETQ.

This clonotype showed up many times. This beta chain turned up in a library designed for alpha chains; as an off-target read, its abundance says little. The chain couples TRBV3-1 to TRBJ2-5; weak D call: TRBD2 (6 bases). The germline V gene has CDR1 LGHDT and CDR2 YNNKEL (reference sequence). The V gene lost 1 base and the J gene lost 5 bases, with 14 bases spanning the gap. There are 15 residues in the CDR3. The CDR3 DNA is TGTGCCAGCAGCCAAGGACTAGTAGAAGGGGAGACCCAGTACTTC. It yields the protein CASSQGLVEGETQYF.

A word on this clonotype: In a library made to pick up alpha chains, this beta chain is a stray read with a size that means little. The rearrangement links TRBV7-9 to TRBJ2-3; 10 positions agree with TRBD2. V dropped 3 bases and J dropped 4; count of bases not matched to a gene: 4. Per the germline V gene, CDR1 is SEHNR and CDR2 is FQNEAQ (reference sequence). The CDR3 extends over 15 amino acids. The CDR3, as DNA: TGTGCCAGCAGCTTGGGAGCGGGGGGGCCAGATACGCAGTATTTT. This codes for CASSLGAGGPDTQYF.

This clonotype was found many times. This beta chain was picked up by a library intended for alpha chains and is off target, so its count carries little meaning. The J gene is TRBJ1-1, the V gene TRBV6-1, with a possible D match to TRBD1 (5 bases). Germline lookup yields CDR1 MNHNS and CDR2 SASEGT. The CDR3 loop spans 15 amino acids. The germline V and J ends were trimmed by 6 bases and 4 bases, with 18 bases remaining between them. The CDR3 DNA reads TGTGCCAGCAGCTCCGAAGTGGGGCGAGGCACTGAAGCTTTCTTT. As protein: CASSSEVGRGTEAFF.

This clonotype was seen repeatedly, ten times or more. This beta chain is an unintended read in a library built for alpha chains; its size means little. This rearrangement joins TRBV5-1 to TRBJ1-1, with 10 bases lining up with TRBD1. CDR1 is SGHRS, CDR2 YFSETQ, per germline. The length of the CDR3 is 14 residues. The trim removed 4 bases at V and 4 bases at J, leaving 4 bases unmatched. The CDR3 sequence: CASSGDRGGTEAFF. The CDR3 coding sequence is TGCGCCAGCAGCGGGGACAGGGGCGGCACTGAAGCTTTCTTT.

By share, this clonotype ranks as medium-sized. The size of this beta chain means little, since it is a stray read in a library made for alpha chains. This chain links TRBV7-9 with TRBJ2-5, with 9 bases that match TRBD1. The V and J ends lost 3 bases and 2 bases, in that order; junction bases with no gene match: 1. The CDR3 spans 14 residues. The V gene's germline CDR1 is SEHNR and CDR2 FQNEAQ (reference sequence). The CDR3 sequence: CASSFDRGQETQYF. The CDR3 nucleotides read TGTGCCAGCAGCTTTGACAGGGGGCAAGAGACCCAGTACTTC.